The clone carrying this TCR beta chain was counted a few times. Antigen specificity is unknown. This specimen comes from a study of cytomegalovirus exposure and HLA in healthy donors. Study outcomes and limitations: There was a cluster of highly shared sequence variants that was likely a sequencing artifact. Reportedly, HLA-A and HLA-B alleles of most subjects were accurately predicted from TCR beta. A later analysis linked a missense variant in DCLRE1C to the trimming of TCR beta V and J genes. Overall, roughly 170 TCR beta chains were annotated as cytomegalovirus-associated.

Researchers ran the PCR with 60 Vbeta and 13 Jbeta primers. The repertoire was sequenced with immunoSEQ multiplex PCR; TCRdb's copy has only in-frame clones and lacks some. Of about 100,000 clones listed, around four fifths were seen once; the top ten hold about 0.79%. What was sequenced was PBMCs. The clonotype was recovered from a woman aged 60-75 years in good health and CMV-seronegative.

The CDR3 loop is CASSLVMDTSYEQYF. CDR3 bases: TGTGCCAGCAGCCTAGTAATGGACACCTCCTACGAGCAGTACTTC. This chain joins TRBV7-2 and TRBJ2-7, with D possibly TRBD1 on 5 matching bases. The CDR3 consists of 15 residues. Germline CDR1 is SGHTA and CDR2 is FQGNSA. V lost 5 bases and J 0 bases, leaving 14 bases between the germline ends.